Below, one TCR beta chain is given with its context. This record belongs to a study of blood T cell repertoires in COVID-19. Study background: Samples representing acute and convalescent COVID-19 were sourced from the United States, Italy and Spain.

V was clipped by 2 bases and J by 4 bases, with 11 bases between them. The CDR3 contains 14 residues. Germline V gives CDR1 SEHNR, CDR2 FQNEAQ (reference sequence). The table came from immunoSEQ multiplex PCR; TCRdb's copy has only in-frame clones and leaves some out. The sample carries 380,000 or so clones, roughly 87% recorded once. The specimen sequenced was PBMCs or T cells enriched from blood (not recorded which). The rearrangement joins TRBV7-9 to TRBJ1-2; possible D gene TRBD1, 6 bases. This clonotype was obtained from a woman aged 40-49 years with acute COVID-19. CDR3 residues: CASSLTGLAYGYTF. The DNA of the CDR3 is TGTGCCAGCAGCTTAACAGGGCTGGCCTATGGCTACACCTTC.